Included here is one TCR beta chain sequence, with context. The antigen is undetermined. Primed by a sample-barcoded 5' primer and a J-beta primer mix, a second PCR proceeded for roughly 7 to 12 cycles. With 12 random nucleotides, a template-switch adaptor tagged each individual cDNA molecule. A single record per CDR3 protein comes from TCRdb applying MiXCR to the 5' RACE reads. There are over 1.5 million distinct CDR3 sequences in the sample; 49% occur only once, and approximately 2.1% lies in the top ten. This CDR3 region has 15 residues. CDR1 MGHRA and CDR2 YSYEKL come from the germline V gene. V was pared by 2 bases and J by 2 bases, with 10 bases between. The source of the sample is a study of blood T cells in healthy people across ages. Background on the study: With template switching, about one barcoded beta molecule was captured per two T cells. Regarding the study as a whole: The recorded TCR beta diversity per million T cells decreased in a roughly linear manner with age. Unsorted PBMCs blocked a conclusive comparison of naive and antigen-experienced cells.

This chain links TRBV4-1 with TRBJ1-5, with D perhaps TRBD1 (5 bases). The source is a woman in her forties in good health. Sequenced sample: blood. CDR3 protein: CASSQPREGNQPQHF. CDR3 coding DNA: TGCGCCAGCAGCCAACCCAGGGAGGGCAATCAGCCCCAGCATTTT.